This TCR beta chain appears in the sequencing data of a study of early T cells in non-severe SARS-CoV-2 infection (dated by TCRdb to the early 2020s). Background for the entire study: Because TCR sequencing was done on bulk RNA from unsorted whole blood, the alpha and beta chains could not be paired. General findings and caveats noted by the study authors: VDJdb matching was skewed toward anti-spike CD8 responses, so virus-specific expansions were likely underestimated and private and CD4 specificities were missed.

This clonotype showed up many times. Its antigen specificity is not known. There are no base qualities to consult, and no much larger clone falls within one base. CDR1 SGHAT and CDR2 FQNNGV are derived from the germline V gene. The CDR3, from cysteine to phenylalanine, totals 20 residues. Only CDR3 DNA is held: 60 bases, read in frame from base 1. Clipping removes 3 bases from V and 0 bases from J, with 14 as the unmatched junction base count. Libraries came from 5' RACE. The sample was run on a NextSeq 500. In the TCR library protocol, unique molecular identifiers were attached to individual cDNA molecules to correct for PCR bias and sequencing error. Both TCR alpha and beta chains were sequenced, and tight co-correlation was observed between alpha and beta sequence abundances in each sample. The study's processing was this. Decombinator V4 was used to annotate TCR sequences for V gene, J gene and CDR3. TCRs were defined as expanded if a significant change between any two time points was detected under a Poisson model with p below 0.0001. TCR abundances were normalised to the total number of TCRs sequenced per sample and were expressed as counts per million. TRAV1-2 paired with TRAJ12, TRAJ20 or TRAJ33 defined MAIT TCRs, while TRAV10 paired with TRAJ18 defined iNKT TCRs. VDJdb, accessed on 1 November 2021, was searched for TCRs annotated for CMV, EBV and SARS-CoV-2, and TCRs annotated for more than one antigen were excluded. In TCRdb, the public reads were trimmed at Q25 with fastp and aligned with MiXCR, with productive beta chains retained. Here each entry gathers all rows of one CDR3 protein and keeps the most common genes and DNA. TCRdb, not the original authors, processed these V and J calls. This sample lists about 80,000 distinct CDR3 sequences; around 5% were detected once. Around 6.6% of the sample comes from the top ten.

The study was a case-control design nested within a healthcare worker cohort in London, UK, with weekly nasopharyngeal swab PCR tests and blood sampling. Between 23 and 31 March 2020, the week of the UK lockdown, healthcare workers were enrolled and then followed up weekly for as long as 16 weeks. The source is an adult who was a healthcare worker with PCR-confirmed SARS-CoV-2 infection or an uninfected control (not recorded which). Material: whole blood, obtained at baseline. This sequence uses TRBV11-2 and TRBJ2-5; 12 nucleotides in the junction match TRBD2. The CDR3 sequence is CASSFSLAGGPGGYQETQYF. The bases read TGTGCCAGCAGCTTTAGCCTAGCGGGAGGGCCCGGGGGGTACCAAGAGACCCAGTACTTC.